The 29 T cell receptor beta chains presented below share a single source sample, sequenced in a study of cytomegalovirus exposure and HLA in healthy donors (TCRdb year 2017). Libraries were prepared through the immunoSEQ multiplex PCR assay. The multiplex PCR relied on a mix of 60 forward primers for TCR Vbeta segments and 13 reverse primers for TCR Jbeta segments. The table comes from immuneACCESS by way of TCRdb, which keeps in-frame sequences with V and J called. Part of the clones is missing from these tables; in studies checked, under half for an unresolved V gene and the rest for unknown reasons. The sample data list fewer than 250,000 clones, and around 87% of these were observed just once. Clones ranked in the top ten supply approximately 0.98% of the sample. The sequenced material came from PBMCs. These receptors originate from a boy aged 2 to 10 in good health and CMV-seronegative.

The V gene is TRBV5-1, the J gene TRBJ1-4; TRBD1 aligns across 8 bases. Germline loops: CDR1 SGHRS, CDR2 YFSETQ. V shed 0 bases and J 8 bases; nucleotides not matched to a gene: 9. The CDR3 has 16 amino acids. CDR3: CASSLVSGGDGEKLFF. CDR3 sequence (DNA): TGCGCCAGCAGCTTGGTATCAGGGGGCGATGGGGAAAAACTGTTTTTT.

This clone was observed a handful of times. The gene calls are TRBV6-1 and TRBJ2-7; tentatively, D is TRBD1 (6 bases). CDR1 MNHNS and CDR2 SASEGT come from the germline V gene. V shed 3 bases and J shed 2 bases, with 17 bases lying between them. The CDR3 runs to 16 residues. The CDR3 sequence: CASSEGVGASTYEQYF. CDR3 DNA sequence: TGTGCCAGCAGTGAGGGGGTGGGGGCCTCCACCTACGAGCAGTACTTC.

The chain recombines TRBV30 with TRBJ2-2, with a tentative D call TRBD2 (5 bases). Germline assignment: CDR1 GTSNPN and CDR2 SVGIG (reference sequence). The CDR3 loop spans 12 amino acids. The V end lost 1 base, the J end lost 11 bases, and 11 bases lay between the germline ends. This CDR3 is CAWSGGEVELFF. CDR3 nucleotides: TGTGCCTGGAGTGGGGGAGAGGTCGAGCTGTTTTTT.

V and J are TRBV6-1 and TRBJ1-1; D not resolved. The CDR3 extends over 16 amino acids. In germline, CDR1 is MNHNS, CDR2 SASEGT. V was pared by 0 bases and J by 3 bases, with 14 bases between. As DNA, the CDR3 is TGTGCCAGCAGTGAAGCTGCGGGAGGGAAGGACACTGAAGCTTTCTTT. This sequence encodes CASSEAAGGKDTEAFF.

The V and J genes are TRBV5-4 and TRBJ2-3; D is uncertain. Trimming cost V 0 bases and J 0 bases, with 14 bases left between them. Germline CDR1 is SGHNT and CDR2 is YYREEE (reference sequence). The CDR3 has 17 amino acids. CDR3 protein: CASSLAARSRSTDTQYF. DNA of the CDR3: TGTGCCAGCAGCTTGGCCGCCCGGTCTCGCAGCACAGATACGCAGTATTTT.

On this clone: This CDR3 is also generated by other DNA sequences in the sample. The chain employs TRBV5-1 and TRBJ2-3, with D possibly being TRBD2 (5 bases). The V and J ends lost 4 bases and 0 bases respectively, with 6 bases between them. Germline CDR1 reads SGHRS; CDR2 reads YFSETQ. CDR3 length: 13 amino acids. The CDR3 coding sequence is TGCGCCAGCAGCCCGGGAAGCACAGATACGCAGTATTTT. It encodes CASSPGSTDTQYF.

On this clone: Its ends do not fully match the called genes, so a read error is possible. The V call is TRBV11-2, the J call TRBJ2-7, with TRBD2 as a possible D gene (5 bases). Per germline, CDR1 SGHAT and CDR2 FQNNGV. The CDR3 contains 12 residues. CDR3 sequence reads: CASSPQGTTRSF. DNA for the CDR3: TGTGCCAGCAGCCCCCAAGGAACCACTAGGAGCTTC.

Regarding this clone: Mismatch with germline at one junction end may stem from a read error. This chain links TRBV7-9 with TRBJ1-1, with TRBD1 matching over 9 bases. CDR1 and CDR2 from the germline V gene are SEHNR and FQNEAQ (reference sequence). This CDR3 contains 17 residues. The CDR3 loop is CSSSSSWTGVGGTEAFF. The CDR3 DNA is TGTTCCAGCAGCTCATCCTGGACAGGGGTTGGGGGCACTGAAGCTTTCTTT.

The chain carries TRBV25-1 and TRBJ1-2, with a weak D call TRBD1 (5 bases). V was clipped by 4 bases and J by 8 bases, with 11 bases between them. The CDR3 is 12 amino acids. The germline CDR1 and CDR2 sequences are MGHDK and SYGVNS. This CDR3 reads CASSVGGGGYTF. CDR3 DNA sequence: TGTGCCAGCAGTGTGGGGGGAGGCGGCTACACCTTC.

The genes are TRBV27 and TRBJ1-3, with TRBD1 matching 7 bases. The CDR3 has 14 residues. In germline, CDR1 is MNHEY, CDR2 SMNVEV (reference sequence). V was pared by 5 bases and J by 6 bases, with 7 bases of the junction left unmatched. This CDR3 reads CASSPTGAANTIYF. CDR3 bases: TGTGCCAGCAGTCCAACAGGGGCGGCAAACACCATATATTTT.

The J gene is TRBJ2-5, the V gene TRBV30; 8 bases fit TRBD1. The end of the DNA is better explained by TRBJ2-7, so the J call may be wrong. The V gene's germline CDR1 is GTSNPN and CDR2 SVGIG (reference sequence). This CDR3 contains 13 residues. CDR3 loop: CACPGQGTYEQYF. The CDR3 region has the DNA TGTGCCTGCCCCGGACAGGGCACCTACGAGCAGTACTTC.

The chain uses TRBV7-9 and TRBJ1-1; D is perhaps TRBD1 (6 bases). The CDR3 length is 15 residues. Germline V gene lookup returns CDR1 SEHNR and CDR2 FQNEAQ (reference sequence). Trimming took off 3 bases at V and 4 bases at J, with 15 bases between the two ends. The CDR3 DNA reads TGTGCCAGCAGCTTCGTTACAGGGATGAGCACTGAAGCTTTCTTT. This gives the protein CASSFVTGMSTEAFF.

Only a few counts were recorded for this clone. The V and J genes are TRBV4-1 and TRBJ2-1, with 8 bases aligning to TRBD1. The CDR3 contains 13 residues. Per germline, CDR1 MGHRA and CDR2 YSYEKL. V shed 7 bases and J 9 bases; nucleotides not matched to a gene: 8. CDR3: CASKFQGAGEQFF. The CDR3 DNA follows: TGCGCCAGCAAATTCCAGGGGGCGGGTGAGCAGTTCTTC.

The V gene is TRBV6-1, the J gene TRBJ2-7; D is unresolved. The ends were cut back, 6 bases at V and 7 bases at J, with 13 bases in the middle. The CDR3 runs 12 residues. Germline V gene data show CDR1 as MNHNS and CDR2 as SASEGT. The CDR3 here is CASRAIVGEQYF. The CDR3 nucleotides read TGTGCCAGCAGGGCGATAGTCGGGGAGCAGTACTTC.

This chain joins TRBV27 and TRBJ1-2, with a weak D call TRBD1 (5 bases). Trimming took 4 bases from V and 4 from J, leaving 10 bases between them. This CDR3 region has 13 residues. The germline gives CDR1 MNHEY, CDR2 SMNVEV (reference sequence). CDR3 sequence: CASSWKGSYGYTF. The DNA for the CDR3 is TGTGCCAGCAGTTGGAAGGGGTCCTATGGCTACACCTTC.

The CDR3 protein is CASSERELMTQYF. CDR3 nucleotides: TGTGCCAGCAGCGAACGGGAGTTGATGACCCAGTACTTC. This chain connects TRBV6-1 to TRBJ2-5, with TRBD2 as a possible D gene (6 bases). V lost 6 bases, J lost 7 bases, and 15 bases lay in between. CDR3 size: 13 residues. CDR1 and CDR2 from the germline V gene are MNHNS and SASEGT.

This sequence joins TRBV5-1 and TRBJ2-1; D ambiguous. V was shortened by 5 bases and J by 4 bases, with 10 bases between the two germline ends. From germline, CDR1 is SGHRS and CDR2 YFSETQ. The CDR3 extends over 13 amino acids. CDR3 protein: CASRLSVYNEQFF. CDR3 coding DNA: TGCGCCAGCAGGTTGTCTGTTTACAATGAGCAGTTCTTC. Using reference TRBV5-1 and TRBJ2-1 for the parts outside the CDR3, the full variable domain is KAGVTQTPRYLIKTRGQQVTLSCSPISGHRSVSWYQQTPGQGLQFLFEYFSETQRNKGNFPGRFSGRQFSNSRSEMNVSTLELGDSALYLCASRLSVYNEQFFGPGTRLTVL.

In regard to this clone: The same CDR3 arises from other DNA sequences in this sample as well. DNA for the CDR3: TGCGCCAGCAGCCAAGACAGGGGTGGACAGCCCCAGCATTTT. Protein product: CASSQDRGGQPQHF. The chain uses TRBV4-1 and TRBJ1-5, with D possibly being TRBD1 (6 bases). The CDR3 has 14 amino acids. Germline V gene sequence: CDR1 MGHRA, CDR2 YSYEKL. V was clipped by 0 bases and J by 7 bases, with 10 bases between them.

The chain couples TRBV30 to TRBJ1-1; 7 bases are a match to TRBD1. With V trimmed by 0 bases and J by 5 bases, 12 bases remained unmatched. The CDR3 has 16 amino acids. Germline values: CDR1 GTSNPN, CDR2 SVGIG (reference sequence). The CDR3 loop is CAWSVRTGVYWTEAFF. CDR3 in DNA: TGTGCCTGGAGTGTACGTACAGGGGTATATTGGACTGAAGCTTTCTTT. Filled out from reference TRBV30 and TRBJ1-1, the complete variable domain reads SQTIHQWPATLVQPVGSPLSLECTVEGTSNPNLYWYRQAAGRGLQLLFYSVGIGQISSEVPQNLSASRPQDRQFILSSKKLLLSDSGFYLCAWSVRTGVYWTEAFFGQGTRLTVV.

V gene TRBV29-1 combines with J gene TRBJ1-5, with 10 nucleotides matching TRBD1. Germline V lookup: CDR1 SQVTM, CDR2 ANQGSEA. The junction had 3 bases not matched to a gene; V was cut back by 4 bases and J by 3 bases. This CDR3 region has 14 residues. DNA of the CDR3: TGCAGCGTTGCGGACAGGGGGTACAATCAGCCCCAGCATTTT. This codes for CSVADRGYNQPQHF. The full variable domain, its missing parts supplied by reference TRBV29-1 and TRBJ1-5, is SAVISQKPSRDICQRGTSLTIQCQVDSQVTMMFWYRQQPGQSLTLIATANQGSEATYESGFVIDKFPISRPNLTFSTLTVSNMSPEDSSIYLCSVADRGYNQPQHFGDGTRLSIL.

This chain connects TRBV20-1 to TRBJ1-3; D not resolved. Trimming cost V 2 bases and J 7 bases, with 6 bases left between them. The CDR3 is 11 amino acids. Germline V CDR1 and CDR2: DFQATT, SNEGSKA (reference sequence). CDR3 sequence: CSARYRNTIYF. As DNA, the CDR3 is TGCAGTGCTAGATACCGGAACACCATATATTTT.

The V gene is TRBV28, the J gene TRBJ2-5; TRBD2 might be the D (5 bases). The ends were cut back, 6 bases at V and 5 bases at J, with 22 bases in the middle. Germline loops: CDR1 MDHEN, CDR2 SYDVKM. The CDR3 consists of 16 residues. CDR3 protein: CASSPQRRVWRETQYF. CDR3 in DNA: TGTGCCAGCAGCCCTCAGCGGCGGGTCTGGAGGGAGACCCAGTACTTC.

The J gene is TRBJ2-3, the V gene TRBV9; TRBD2 aligns across 7 bases. J was trimmed by 2 bases and V by 4 bases; bases with no gene match: 4. The CDR3 is 14 amino acids. Germline V lookup: CDR1 SGDLS, CDR2 YYNGEE. In DNA, the CDR3 is TGTGCCAGCAGCCTTCGGGGGGACACAGATACGCAGTATTTT. Translation: CASSLRGDTDTQYF.

The CDR3 here is CASSPRLGLAGNTDTQYF. CDR3 sequence (DNA): TGTGCCAGCTCACCCCGGTTGGGACTAGCGGGAAACACAGATACGCAGTATTTT. The V gene is TRBV18, the J gene TRBJ2-3, with 13 bases matching TRBD2. The CDR3 spans 18 residues. CDR1 is KGHSH and CDR2 is LQKENI in the germline V gene. V shed 3 bases and J 2 bases; nucleotides not matched to a gene: 8.

The chain has TRBV6-1 and TRBJ2-3; TRBD2 aligns across 7 bases. The CDR3 length is 15 residues. Trimming took 8 bases from V and 1 from J; bases not matched to a gene: 9. From germline, CDR1 is MNHNS and CDR2 SASEGT. In DNA form, the CDR3 reads TGTGCCAGCCACCCCCTGGGGAGGGGCACAGATACGCAGTATTTT. It codes for CASHPLGRGTDTQYF.

The V gene is TRBV6-4, the J gene TRBJ1-6; D is perhaps TRBD1 (6 bases). CDR1 is MRHNA and CDR2 is SNTAGT in the germline V gene. The germline V and J ends were trimmed by 6 bases and 0 bases, with 12 bases remaining between them. The CDR3 contains 16 residues. The CDR3 loop is CASSLDSASYNSPLHF. The CDR3 DNA follows: TGTGCCAGCAGCTTGGACAGTGCCTCCTATAATTCACCCCTCCACTTT.

This rearrangement joins TRBV7-6 to TRBJ2-7; TRBD2 agrees at 8 bases. Germline CDR1 is SGHVS and CDR2 is FNYEAQ. The CDR3 has 18 residues. The V segment lost 5 bases and the J segment 0 bases; nucleotides outside the gene matches: 15. CDR3 coding DNA: TGTGCCAGCAGCCCCGGAACAGCGGGAGTGATAAACTCCTACGAGCAGTACTTC. This gives the protein CASSPGTAGVINSYEQYF. Full variable domain (missing parts from reference TRBV7-6 and TRBJ2-7): GAGVSQSPRYKVTKRGQDVALRCDPISGHVSLYWYRQALGQGPEFLTYFNYEAQQDKSGLPNDRFSAERPEGSISTLTIQRTEQRDSAMYRCASSPGTAGVINSYEQYFGPGTRLTVT.

The rearrangement uses TRBV15 and TRBJ1-1; 10 positions match TRBD1. The CDR3 sequence is 19 residues long. V was pared by 0 bases and J by 1 base, with 11 bases of the junction left unmatched. Germline lookup yields CDR1 LNHNV and CDR2 YYDKDF (reference sequence). The CDR3 DNA follows: TGTGCCACCAGCAGAGATCTAAGGGGACAGGGGATGGGGAACACTGAAGCTTTCTTT. This encodes CATSRDLRGQGMGNTEAFF. Based on the CDR3 plus reference TRBV15 and TRBJ1-1, the full variable domain is DAMVIQNPRYQVTQFGKPVTLSCSQTLNHNVMYWYQQKSSQAPKLLFHYYDKDFNNEADTPDNFQSRRPNTSFCFLDIRSPGLGDTAMYLCATSRDLRGQGMGNTEAFFGQGTRLTVV.

This chain joins TRBV11-1 and TRBJ2-3; TRBD1 agrees at 9 bases. The CDR3 sequence is 13 residues long. Looked up from germline, CDR1 is SGHAT and CDR2 is FQDESV (reference sequence). V lost 5 bases and J lost 5; bases outside the gene matches: 2. The CDR3 loop reads CASSADRGDTQYF. DNA of the CDR3: TGTGCCAGCAGCGCGGACAGGGGAGATACGCAGTATTTT.